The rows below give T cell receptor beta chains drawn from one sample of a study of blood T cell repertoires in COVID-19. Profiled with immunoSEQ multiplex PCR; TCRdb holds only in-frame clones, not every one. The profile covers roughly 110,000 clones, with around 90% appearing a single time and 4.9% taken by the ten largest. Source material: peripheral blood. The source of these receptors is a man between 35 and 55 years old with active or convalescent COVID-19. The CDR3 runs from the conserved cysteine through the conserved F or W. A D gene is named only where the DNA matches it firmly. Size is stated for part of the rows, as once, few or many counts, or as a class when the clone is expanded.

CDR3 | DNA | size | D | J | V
CASSDDPGGFGTDTQYF | TGTGCCAGCAGTGATGACCCCGGGGGGTTCGGCACAGATACGCAGTATTTT | few | TRBD2 | TRBJ2-3 | TRBV6-1
CASSLAQGEYEQYF | TGTGCCAGCAGCTTAGCGCAAGGGGAATACGAGCAGTACTTC | NA | NA | TRBJ2-7 | TRBV7-2
CASTVDRGHYGYTF | TGCGCCAGCACCGTGGACAGGGGGCACTATGGCTACACCTTC | few | TRBD1 | TRBJ1-2 | TRBV4-1
CAISVSSGEGNEQFF | TGTGCCATCAGTGTGTCGAGCGGAGAGGGCAATGAGCAGTTCTTC | NA | NA | TRBJ2-1 | TRBV10-3
CASRGDSYNEQFF | TGTGCCAGCAGGGGGGACAGCTACAATGAGCAGTTCTTC | NA | TRBD1 | TRBJ2-1 | TRBV2
CASELGTVQFF | TGCGCCAGTGAGTTAGGGACAGTGCAGTTCTTC | NA | TRBD1 | TRBJ2-1 | TRBV10-2
CASSPGGSVTFF | TGTGCCAGCAGCCCAGGGGGGTCGGTGACTTTCTTT | NA | TRBD1 | TRBJ1-1 | TRBV5-6
CASRETAGQGGRGTEAFF | TGTGCCAGCAGAGAGACTGCGGGACAGGGAGGTCGGGGGACTGAAGCTTTCTTT | NA | TRBD1 | TRBJ1-1 | TRBV25-1
CATSQTGVNQPQHF | TGTGCCACCAGTCAAACAGGGGTCAATCAGCCCCAGCATTTT | NA | TRBD1 | TRBJ1-5 | TRBV24-1
CASSLAGTGGSGNTIYF | TGCGCCAGCAGCTTGGCCGGGACAGGGGGCTCTGGAAACACCATATATTTT | NA | TRBD1 | TRBJ1-3 | TRBV5-1
CASRRMNTEAFF | TGTGCCAGCAGGCGGATGAACACTGAAGCTTTCTTT | NA | NA | TRBJ1-1 | TRBV6-5
CASTAGTYEQYF | TGTGCCAGCACGGCGGGCACCTACGAGCAGTACTTC | NA | NA | TRBJ2-7 | TRBV25-1
CASSILGDSYGYTF | TGTGCCAGCAGTATACTGGGAGATTCTTATGGCTACACCTTC | NA | NA | TRBJ1-2 | TRBV28
CAIMPGQEFSGANVLTF | TGTGCCATCATGCCCGGACAGGAGTTCTCTGGGGCCAACGTCCTGACTTTC | NA | TRBD1 | TRBJ2-6 | TRBV10-3
CASGLGQGGGLNEKLFF | TGTGCCAGCGGTCTCGGACAGGGTGGGGGATTAAATGAAAAACTGTTTTTT | NA | TRBD1 | TRBJ1-4 | TRBV27
CAWSDPRGSYNSPLHF | TGTGCCTGGAGCGACCCGAGGGGGTCCTATAATTCACCCCTCCACTTT | NA | NA | TRBJ1-6 | TRBV30
CAWSVGGGTDTQYF | TGTGCCTGGAGTGTGGGCGGGGGCACAGATACGCAGTATTTT | NA | NA | TRBJ2-3 | TRBV30
CASSSIRGVSDTQYF | TGTGCCAGCAGCTCTATCCGGGGGGTCAGTGATACGCAGTATTTT | NA | TRBD2 | TRBJ2-3 | TRBV7-2
CAWAKQGANVLTF | TGTGCCTGGGCCAAACAGGGGGCCAACGTCCTGACTTTC | NA | NA | TRBJ2-6 | TRBV30
CASSVGRTSGIYEQYF | TGTGCCAGCAGCGTAGGGAGGACTAGCGGGATTTACGAGCAGTACTTC | NA | TRBD2 | TRBJ2-7 | TRBV9
CASSESGGKTEAFF | TGTGCCAGCAGTGAGTCAGGGGGGAAGACTGAAGCTTTCTTT | NA | TRBD1 | TRBJ1-1 | TRBV2
CSVRQGAVDGYTF | TGCAGCGTTAGACAGGGGGCGGTGGACGGCTACACCTTC | NA | TRBD1 | TRBJ1-2 | TRBV29-1
CASSRTGGGELFF | TGTGCCAGCAGCCGGACAGGGGGCGGGGAGCTGTTTTTT | once | TRBD1 | TRBJ2-2 | TRBV7-9
CATLPTGSYNEQFF | TGTGCTACCCTCCCGACAGGTTCCTACAATGAGCAGTTCTTC | NA | NA | TRBJ2-1 | TRBV6-5
CASSTGVNTEAFF | TGTGCCAGCAGCACCGGGGTGAACACTGAAGCTTTCTTT | NA | NA | TRBJ1-1 | TRBV28
CASSVAWGLTDTQYF | TGTGCCAGCAGCGTAGCATGGGGACTCACAGATACGCAGTATTTT | NA | NA | TRBJ2-3 | TRBV9
CASSPLRQGAGEQYF | TGTGCCAGCTCACCATTGAGACAGGGGGCGGGGGAGCAGTACTTC | NA | TRBD1 | TRBJ2-7 | TRBV18
CASSSLAGGPYEQYF | TGTGCCAGTAGTTCGCTAGCGGGAGGGCCCTACGAGCAGTACTTC | NA | TRBD2 | TRBJ2-7 | TRBV19
CASRLGLPYEQYF | TGTGCCAGCAGACTGGGACTCCCCTACGAGCAGTACTTC | NA | NA | TRBJ2-7 | TRBV27